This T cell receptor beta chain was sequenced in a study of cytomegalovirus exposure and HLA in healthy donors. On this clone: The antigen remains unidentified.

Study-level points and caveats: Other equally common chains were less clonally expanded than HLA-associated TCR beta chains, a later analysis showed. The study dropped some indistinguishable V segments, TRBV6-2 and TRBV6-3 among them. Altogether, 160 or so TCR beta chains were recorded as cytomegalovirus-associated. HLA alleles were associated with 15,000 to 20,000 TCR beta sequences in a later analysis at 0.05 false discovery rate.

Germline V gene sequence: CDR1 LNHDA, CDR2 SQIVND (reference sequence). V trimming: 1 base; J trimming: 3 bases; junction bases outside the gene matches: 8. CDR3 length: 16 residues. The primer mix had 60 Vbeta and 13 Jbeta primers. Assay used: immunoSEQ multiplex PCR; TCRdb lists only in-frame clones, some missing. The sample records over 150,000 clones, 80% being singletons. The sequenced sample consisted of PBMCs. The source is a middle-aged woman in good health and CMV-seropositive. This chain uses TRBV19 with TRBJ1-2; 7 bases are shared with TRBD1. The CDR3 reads CASSIGGTVRDYGYTF. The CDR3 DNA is TGTGCCAGTAGTATAGGGGGGACAGTAAGGGACTATGGCTACACCTTC.